One sample yielded the 3 T cell receptor beta chains listed below, sequenced in a study of PD-L1 blockade in urothelial cancer. Time point denoted: pretreatment peripheral blood. This table comes from immunoSEQ multiplex PCR, and its TCRdb copy is limited to in-frame clones, with some not included. The sample shows roughly 67,000 clones, 86% of them seen only once. The input for sequencing was PBMCs, taken around atezolizumab (anti-PD-L1) treatment. The receptors stem from a man in his fifties or sixties with urothelial cancer.

The chain recombines TRBV27 with TRBJ1-2; no clear D. V dropped 5 bases and J dropped 6 bases, with 16 bases sitting between them. The V gene's germline CDR1 is MNHEY and CDR2 SMNVEV (reference sequence). The CDR3 sequence is 14 residues long. CDR3 sequence: CASSPLGGQDGYTF. The CDR3 DNA reads TGTGCCAGCAGTCCCCTCGGAGGGCAGGATGGCTACACCTTC.

The V and J genes are TRBV7-9 and TRBJ1-1; D uncertain. CDR3 length: 16 amino acids. Germline V gene lookup returns CDR1 SEHNR and CDR2 FQNEAQ (reference sequence). V dropped 1 base and J dropped 4 bases, with 16 bases sitting between them. CDR3 loop: CASSLGLAAMGTEAFF. In nucleotides, the CDR3 is TGTGCCAGCAGCTTAGGGTTGGCGGCAATGGGCACTGAAGCTTTCTTT. The variable domain in full, with the rest retrieved from reference TRBV7-9 and TRBJ1-1, is DTGVSQNPRHKITKRGQNVTFRCDPISEHNRLYWYRQTLGQGPEFLTYFQNEAQLEKSRLLSDRFSAERPKGSFSTLEIQRTEQGDSAMYLCASSLGLAAMGTEAFFGQGTRLTVV.

The chain uses TRBV6-6 and TRBJ2-7; 9 bases fit TRBD1. The CDR3 runs to 14 residues. With 5 bases clipped from V and 6 bases from J, the junction kept 8 bases outside the gene matches. Per the germline V gene, CDR1 is MNHNY and CDR2 is SVGAGI (reference sequence). Written as DNA, the CDR3 is TGTGCCAGCAGTCCGACAGGGGGGACGGGCGAGCAGTACTTC. Its protein is CASSPTGGTGEQYF.